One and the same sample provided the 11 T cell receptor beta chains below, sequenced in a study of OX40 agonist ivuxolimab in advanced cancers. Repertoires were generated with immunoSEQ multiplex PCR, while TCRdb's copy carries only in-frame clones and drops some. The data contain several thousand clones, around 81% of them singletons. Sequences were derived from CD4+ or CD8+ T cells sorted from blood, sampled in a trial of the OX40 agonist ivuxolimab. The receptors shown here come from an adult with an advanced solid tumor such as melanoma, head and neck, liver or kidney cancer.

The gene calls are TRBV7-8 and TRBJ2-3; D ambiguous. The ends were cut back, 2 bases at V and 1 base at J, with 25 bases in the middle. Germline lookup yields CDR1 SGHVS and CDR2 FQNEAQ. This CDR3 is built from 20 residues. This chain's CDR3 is CASSLPQPRRSTLRTDTQYF. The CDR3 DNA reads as TGTGCCAGCAGCTTACCACAACCTAGACGATCAACTCTTCGCACAGATACGCAGTATTTT. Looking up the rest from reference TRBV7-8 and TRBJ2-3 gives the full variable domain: GAGVSQSPRYKVAKRGQDVALRCDPISGHVSLFWYQQALGQGPEFLTYFQNEAQLDKSGLPSDRFFAERPEGSVSTLKIQRTQQEDSAVYLCASSLPQPRRSTLRTDTQYFGPGTRLTVL.

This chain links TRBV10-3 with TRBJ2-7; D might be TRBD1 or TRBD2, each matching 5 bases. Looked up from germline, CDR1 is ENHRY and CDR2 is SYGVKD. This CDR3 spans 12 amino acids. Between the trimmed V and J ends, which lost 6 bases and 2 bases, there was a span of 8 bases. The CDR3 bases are TGTGCCATCAGCGGGACGACCTACGAGCAGTACTTC. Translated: CAISGTTYEQYF.

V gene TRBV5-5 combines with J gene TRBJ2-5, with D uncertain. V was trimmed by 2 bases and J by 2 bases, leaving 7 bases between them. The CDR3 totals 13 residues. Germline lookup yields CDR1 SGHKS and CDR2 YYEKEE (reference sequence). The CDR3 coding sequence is TGTGCCAGCAGCTTAGAGGTACAAGAGACCCAGTACTTC. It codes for CASSLEVQETQYF.

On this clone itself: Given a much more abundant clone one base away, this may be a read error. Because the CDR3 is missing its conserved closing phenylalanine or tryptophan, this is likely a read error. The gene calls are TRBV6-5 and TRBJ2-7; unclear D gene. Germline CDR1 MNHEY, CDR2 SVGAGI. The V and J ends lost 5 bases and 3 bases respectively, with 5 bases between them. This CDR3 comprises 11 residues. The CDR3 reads CASSAGYEQYL. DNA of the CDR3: TGTGCCAGCAGTGCCGGCTACGAGCAGTACCTC.

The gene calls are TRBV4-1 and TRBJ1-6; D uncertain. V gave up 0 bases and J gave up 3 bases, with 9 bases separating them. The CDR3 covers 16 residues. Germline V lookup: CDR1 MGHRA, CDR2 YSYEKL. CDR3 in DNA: TGCGCCAGCAGCCAAGATCAGGACTTCTATAATTCACCCCTCCACTTT. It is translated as CASSQDQDFYNSPLHF.

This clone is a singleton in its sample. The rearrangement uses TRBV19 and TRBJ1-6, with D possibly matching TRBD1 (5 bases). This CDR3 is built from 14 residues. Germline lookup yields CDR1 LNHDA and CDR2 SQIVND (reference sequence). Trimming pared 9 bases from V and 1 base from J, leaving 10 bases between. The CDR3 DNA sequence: TGTGCCAGCAAGGGGAGGTCCTATAATTCACCCCTCCACTTT. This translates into CASKGRSYNSPLHF.

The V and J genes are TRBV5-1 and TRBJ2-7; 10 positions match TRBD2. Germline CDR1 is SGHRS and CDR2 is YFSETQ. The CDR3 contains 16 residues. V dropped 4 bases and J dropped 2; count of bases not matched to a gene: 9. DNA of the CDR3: TGCGCCAGCAGCCCCTTCGATAGCGGGGGGACCTACGAGCAGTACTTC. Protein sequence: CASSPFDSGGTYEQYF. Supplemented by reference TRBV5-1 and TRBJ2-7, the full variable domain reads KAGVTQTPRYLIKTRGQQVTLSCSPISGHRSVSWYQQTPGQGLQFLFEYFSETQRNKGNFPGRFSGRQFSNSRSEMNVSTLELGDSALYLCASSPFDSGGTYEQYFGPGTRLTVT.

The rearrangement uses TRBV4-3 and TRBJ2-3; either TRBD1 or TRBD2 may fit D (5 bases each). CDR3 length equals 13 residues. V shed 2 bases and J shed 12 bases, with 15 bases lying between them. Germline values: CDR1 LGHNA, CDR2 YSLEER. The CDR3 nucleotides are TGCGCCAGCAGCCAATCTTCAGGGAGAAGACAGTATTTT. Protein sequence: CASSQSSGRRQYF.

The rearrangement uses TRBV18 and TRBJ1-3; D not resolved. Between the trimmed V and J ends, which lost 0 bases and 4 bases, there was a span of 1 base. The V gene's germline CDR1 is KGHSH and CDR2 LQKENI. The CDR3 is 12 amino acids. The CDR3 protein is CASSPPGNTIYF. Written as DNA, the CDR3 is TGTGCCAGCTCACCACCGGGAAACACCATATATTTT.

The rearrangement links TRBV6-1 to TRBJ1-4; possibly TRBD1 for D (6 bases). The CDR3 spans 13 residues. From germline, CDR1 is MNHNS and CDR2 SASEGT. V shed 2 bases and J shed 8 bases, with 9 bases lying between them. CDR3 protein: CASSERRGEKLFF. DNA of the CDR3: TGTGCCAGCAGTGAACGGAGGGGGGAAAAACTGTTTTTT.

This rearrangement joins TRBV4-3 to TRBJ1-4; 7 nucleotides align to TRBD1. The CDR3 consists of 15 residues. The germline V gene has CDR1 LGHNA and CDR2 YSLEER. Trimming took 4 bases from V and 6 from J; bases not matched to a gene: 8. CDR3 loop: CASSPRQGNDEKLFF. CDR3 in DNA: TGCGCCAGCAGCCCTCGACAGGGAAATGATGAAAAACTGTTTTTT.